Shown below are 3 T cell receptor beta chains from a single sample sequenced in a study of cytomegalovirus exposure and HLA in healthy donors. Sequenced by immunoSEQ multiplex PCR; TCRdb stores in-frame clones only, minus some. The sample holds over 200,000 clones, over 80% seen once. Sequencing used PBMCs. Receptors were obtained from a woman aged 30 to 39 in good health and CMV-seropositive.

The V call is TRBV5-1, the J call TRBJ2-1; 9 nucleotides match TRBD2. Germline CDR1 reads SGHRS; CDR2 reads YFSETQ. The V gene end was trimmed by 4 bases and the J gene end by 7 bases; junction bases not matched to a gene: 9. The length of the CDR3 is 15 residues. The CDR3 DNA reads TGCGCCAGCAGCCCCGGACTAGCGTTCGGTAATGAGCAGTTCTTC. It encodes CASSPGLAFGNEQFF.

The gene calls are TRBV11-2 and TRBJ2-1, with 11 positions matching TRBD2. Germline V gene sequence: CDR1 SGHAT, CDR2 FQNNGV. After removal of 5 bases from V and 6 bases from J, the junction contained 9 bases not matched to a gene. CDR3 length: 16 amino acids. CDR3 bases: TGTGCCAGCAGCCAAATAGCGGGAGGGAGGGGCAATGAGCAGTTCTTC. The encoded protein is CASSQIAGGRGNEQFF.

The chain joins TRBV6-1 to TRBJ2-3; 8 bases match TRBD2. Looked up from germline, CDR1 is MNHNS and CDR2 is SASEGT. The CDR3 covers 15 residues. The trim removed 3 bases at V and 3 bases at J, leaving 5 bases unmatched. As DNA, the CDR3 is TGTGCCAGCAGTGAGAGCGGGAGCTCTACAGATACGCAGTATTTT. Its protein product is CASSESGSSTDTQYF.